This T cell receptor (beta chain) derives from a study of esophageal squamous cell carcinoma under preoperative chemotherapy. MiXCR, run by TCRdb on the PCR reads, gives a single entry per CDR3 protein. Of about 16,000 distinct CDR3 sequences in the sample, just under 50% were seen once. This clonotype has only a few counts. Time point specified: before preoperative PTX-NDP chemotherapy. The source is a human donor with esophageal squamous cell carcinoma. The donor label of this sample is uncertain. The sample was taken from a patient given preoperative chemotherapy.

The CDR3 nucleotides read TGTGCCAGCAGCTTAGCGCACGCAGGGGACTCCTACGAGCAGTACTTC. Translating it yields CASSLAHAGDSYEQYF. The chain has TRBV7-2 and TRBJ2-1; possible D gene TRBD1, 6 bases. The J call may be faulty, since TRBJ2-7 better matches the DNA end. The CDR3 is made up of 16 amino acids. Germline V gene data show CDR1 as SGHTA and CDR2 as FQGNSA.